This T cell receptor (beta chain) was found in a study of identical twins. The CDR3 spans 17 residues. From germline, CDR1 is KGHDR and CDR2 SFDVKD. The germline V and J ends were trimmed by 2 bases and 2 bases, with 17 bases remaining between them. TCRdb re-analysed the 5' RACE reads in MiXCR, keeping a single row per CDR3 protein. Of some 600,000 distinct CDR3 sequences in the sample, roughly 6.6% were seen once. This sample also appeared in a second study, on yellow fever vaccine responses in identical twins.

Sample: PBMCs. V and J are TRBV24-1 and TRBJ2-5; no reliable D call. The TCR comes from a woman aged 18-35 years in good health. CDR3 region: CATSDSRDLRSQETQYF. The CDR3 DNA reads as TGTGCCACCAGTGATTCTCGAGATCTTCGAAGTCAAGAGACCCAGTACTTC.